This is a list of T cell receptor beta chains from one sample in a study of PD-1 blockade in classical Hodgkin lymphoma. Data came from immunoSEQ multiplex PCR; TCRdb stores just in-frame clones and leaves some out. The sample lists 20,000 to 25,000 clones, over 80% seen once, with 3.1% in the top ten. The starting material was CD4+ T cells from blood, obtained before the fourth cycle of nivolumab. These TCRs come from a human donor with classical Hodgkin lymphoma. CDR3s include the opening cysteine and the closing phenylalanine or tryptophan. D genes are given only for firm matches. Clone size appears in some rows only: once, few, many, or a class for an expanded clone.

size	D	V	J	CDR3	DNA
NA	NA	TRBV7-3	TRBJ1-4	CASSLTGNEKLFF	TGTGCCAGCAGCTTAACAGGGAATGAAAAACTGTTTTTT
NA	NA	TRBV19	TRBJ1-2	CASGGFQKNGYTF	TGTGCCAGTGGGGGATTCCAGAAGAATGGCTACACCTTC
NA	NA	TRBV7-9	TRBJ2-1	CASSLKAIQDWGEQFF	TGTGCCAGCAGCTTAAAGGCAATTCAAGACTGGGGTGAGCAGTTCTTC
NA	NA	TRBV28	TRBJ1-2	CASSPGPYGYTF	TGTGCCAGCAGCCCGGGGCCCTATGGCTACACCTTC
NA	TRBD1	TRBV11-3	TRBJ1-1	CASSPGTGRTAFF	TGTGCCAGCAGCCCCGGGACAGGTAGAACGGCTTTCTTT
NA	TRBD1	TRBV7-8	TRBJ2-3	CASSPGGTGGRGTQYF	TGTGCCAGCAGCCCAGGGGGGACAGGGGGCAGGGGTACGCAGTATTTT
NA	NA	TRBV27	TRBJ2-7	CASSLMQGGYEQYF	TGTGCCAGCAGTTTAATGCAGGGTGGGTACGAGCAGTACTTC
NA	NA	TRBV2	TRBJ1-5	CASTLGANNQPQHF	TGTGCTTCTACACTCGGGGCCAACAATCAGCCCCAGCATTTT
once	TRBD2	TRBV13	TRBJ2-5	CASSPRTSGGQETQYF	TGTGCCAGCAGCCCTCGGACTAGCGGGGGGCAAGAGACCCAGTACTTC
NA	TRBD1	TRBV10-3	TRBJ1-2	CAITQGQGARSSSGYTF	TGTGCCATTACCCAGGGACAGGGGGCGCGAAGTTCTAGCGGCTACACCTTC
NA	NA	TRBV18	TRBJ2-2	CASSPMGLNTGELFF	TGTGCCAGCTCACCAATGGGCCTGAACACCGGGGAGCTGTTTTTT
NA	NA	TRBV6-5	TRBJ1-1	CASSYGGTNTEAFF	TGTGCCAGCAGTTACGGGGGGACGAACACTGAAGCTTTCTTT
once	TRBD1	TRBV5-4	TRBJ2-7	CASSVRDRGHEQYF	TGTGCCAGCAGCGTCCGGGACAGGGGCCACGAGCAGTACTTC
NA	TRBD1	TRBV18	TRBJ2-1	CASSPPGRQGGEQFF	TGTGCCAGCTCACCACCGGGGAGACAGGGGGGTGAGCAGTTCTTC
NA	TRBD1	TRBV2	TRBJ1-4	CASKNRGEKLFF	TGTGCCAGCAAGAACAGGGGCGAAAAACTGTTTTTT
NA	NA	TRBV6-6	TRBJ1-5	CASSSDQPQHF	TGTGCCAGCAGCTCAGATCAGCCCCAGCATTTT
few	TRBD1	TRBV6-5	TRBJ1-6	CASKAGGRSPLHF	TGTGCCAGCAAGGCAGGGGGAAGGTCACCCCTCCACTTT
NA	TRBD1	TRBV6-6	TRBJ2-7	CASSLTGGTEQYF	TGTGCCAGCAGTTTAACAGGGGGCACCGAGCAGTACTTC
NA	TRBD1	TRBV13	TRBJ1-6	CASSSSGQQNSPLHF	TGTGCCAGCAGCTCCTCGGGACAGCAAAATTCACCCCTCCACTTT
few	TRBD1	TRBV5-1	TRBJ1-5	CASSLTGEQPQHF	TGCGCCAGCAGTCTGACAGGGGAACAGCCCCAGCATTTT
NA	NA	TRBV4-2	TRBJ1-2	CASSQDRGSPYGYTF	TGTGCCAGCAGCCAAGATCGGGGGTCCCCCTATGGCTACACCTTC
NA	TRBD1	TRBV19	TRBJ2-7	CASSPRDRSYEQYF	TGTGCCAGTAGTCCTCGGGACAGGTCCTACGAGCAGTACTTC
NA	NA	TRBV30	TRBJ1-5	CAWSARGLAQHF	TGTGCCTGGAGTGCCCGGGGGCTAGCCCAGCATTTT
NA	NA	TRBV7-9	TRBJ1-2	CASSLPQGYGYTF	TGTGCCAGCAGCCTACCGCAGGGCTATGGCTACACCTTC
medium-sized	NA	TRBV7-2	TRBJ1-5	CASSSQPHQPQHF	TGTGCCAGCAGCTCGCAACCCCATCAGCCCCAGCATTTT
NA	TRBD1	TRBV2	TRBJ1-4	CASSELGTGTNEKLFF	TGTGCCAGCAGTGAATTGGGGACAGGGACTAATGAAAAACTGTTTTTT
NA	NA	TRBV19	TRBJ1-5	CASSTETGLSNQPQHF	TGTGCCAGTAGTACGGAGACAGGATTGTCCAATCAGCCCCAGCATTTT
NA	NA	TRBV7-2	TRBJ1-2	CASSWGSYGYTF	TGTGCCAGCAGCTGGGGGTCTTATGGCTACACCTTC
NA	TRBD1	TRBV18	TRBJ1-1	CASSKPSGTEGEAFF	TGTGCCAGCTCAAAACCCTCCGGGACAGAGGGTGAAGCTTTCTTT
few	NA	TRBV10-3	TRBJ1-3	CAISESTRTGYSGNTIYF	TGTGCCATCAGTGAGTCGACTCGTACAGGCTACTCTGGAAACACCATATATTTT
NA	TRBD2	TRBV18	TRBJ2-7	CASSLSGALYEQYF	TGTGCCAGCTCACTGAGCGGGGCCCTCTACGAGCAGTACTTC
NA	TRBD1	TRBV30	TRBJ1-5	CAWEGQGIQPQHF	TGTGCCTGGGAGGGACAGGGCATTCAGCCCCAGCATTTT